This paragraph reports one TCR beta chain. Its antigen remains unknown. With 5 bases clipped from V and 1 base from J, the junction kept 11 bases outside the gene matches. CDR1 and CDR2 (germline): MNHEY, SMNVEV (reference sequence). This CDR3 region has 17 residues. The source of the sample is a study of cytomegalovirus exposure and HLA in healthy donors. General observations from the study: In a later analysis, most CMV-associated TCR beta chains appeared HLA-restricted. In a later analysis, V- and J-gene trimming of beta chains associated with a DCLRE1C missense variant, replicated independently.

In the PCR, 60 Vbeta and 13 Jbeta primers were used. Sequencing used immunoSEQ multiplex PCR; TCRdb keeps in-frame clones, though not all of them. The sample includes over 150,000 clones, around 70% seen only once; the top ten take around 2.3%. This receptor was obtained from a man aged 25 to 40 in good health and CMV-seronegative. The chain is built from TRBV27 and TRBJ1-3, with TRBD1 identical over 7 bases. Sequenced material: PBMCs. The CDR3 sequence: CASSMTGNRLSGNTIYF. CDR3 sequence (DNA): TGTGCCAGCAGTATGACAGGGAATCGACTATCTGGAAACACCATATATTTT.